The 4 T cell receptor beta chains below all came from one sample that was sequenced in a study of CXCR3-negative and CXCR3-positive naive CD8 T cells. The TRB libraries of cDNA were built by UMI-labeled 5' RACE. TCRdb processed the 5' RACE reads again and assigns one entry to each CDR3 protein, with no DNA. In all, the sample yields about 120,000 distinct CDR3 sequences. The sequencing input was naive CXCR3- CD8+ T cells from blood. Noted subset: CD45RO-CCR7+CD27+CD95- naive CD8+ T cells lacking CXCR3 (TNR3-). The receptor set was obtained from a human donor in good health. Some clones in this sample may be carry-over from other donors' samples.

The V and J genes are TRBV6-1 and TRBJ2-7; the D call from TCRdb, TRBD1, cannot be confirmed without DNA. This CDR3 contains 16 residues. Looked up from germline, CDR1 is MNHNS and CDR2 is SASEGT. CDR3 loop: CASTERAGQQLYEQYF.

The genes are TRBV7-9 and TRBJ2-1; as DNA is missing, the TRBD1 call by TCRdb cannot be tested. Germline V gene lookup returns CDR1 SEHNR and CDR2 FQNEAQ (reference sequence). CDR3 length: 15 amino acids. CDR3: CASSSPEGGWDEQFF. Variable domain in full (rest from reference TRBV7-9 and TRBJ2-1): DTGVSQNPRHKITKRGQNVTFRCDPISEHNRLYWYRQTLGQGPEFLTYFQNEAQLEKSRLLSDRFSAERPKGSFSTLEIQRTEQGDSAMYLCASSSPEGGWDEQFFGPGTRLTVL.

The chain combines TRBV5-1 with TRBJ1-1; TCRdb's D gene call, TRBD1, goes unchecked for lack of DNA. Germline V gives CDR1 SGHRS, CDR2 YFSETQ. CDR3 size: 15 residues. CDR3 sequence reads: CASSLSSGAWTEAFF.

The chain joins TRBV10-1 to TRBJ2-5; TCRdb indicates TRBD1, and absent DNA this call remains unverified. The CDR3 has 18 amino acids. The germline gives CDR1 WNHNN, CDR2 SYGVQD (reference sequence). CDR3 in amino acids: CASSEVEGAISSGETQYF.